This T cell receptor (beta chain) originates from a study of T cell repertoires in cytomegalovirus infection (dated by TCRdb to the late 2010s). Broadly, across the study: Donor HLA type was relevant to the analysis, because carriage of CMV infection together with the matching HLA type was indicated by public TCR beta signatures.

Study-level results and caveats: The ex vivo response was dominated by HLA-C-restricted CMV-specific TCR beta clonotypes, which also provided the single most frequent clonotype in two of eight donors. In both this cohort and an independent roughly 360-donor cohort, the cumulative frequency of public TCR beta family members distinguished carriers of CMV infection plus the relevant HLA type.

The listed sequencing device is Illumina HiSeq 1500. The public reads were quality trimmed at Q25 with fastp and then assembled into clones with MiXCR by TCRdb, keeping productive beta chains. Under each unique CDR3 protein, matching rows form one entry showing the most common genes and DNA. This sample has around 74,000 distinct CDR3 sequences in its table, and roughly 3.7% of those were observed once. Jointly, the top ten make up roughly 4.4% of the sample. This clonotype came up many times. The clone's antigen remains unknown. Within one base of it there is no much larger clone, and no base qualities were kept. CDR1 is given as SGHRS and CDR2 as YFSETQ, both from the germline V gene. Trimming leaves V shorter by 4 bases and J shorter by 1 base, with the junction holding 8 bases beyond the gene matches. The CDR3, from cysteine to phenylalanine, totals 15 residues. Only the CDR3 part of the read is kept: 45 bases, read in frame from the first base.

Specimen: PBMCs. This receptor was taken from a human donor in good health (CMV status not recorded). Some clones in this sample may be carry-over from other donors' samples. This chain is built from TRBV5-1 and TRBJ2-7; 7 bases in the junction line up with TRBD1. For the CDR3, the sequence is CASSLRGDSSYEQYF. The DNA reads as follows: TGCGCCAGCAGCCTTCGAGGGGACAGTTCCTACGAGCAGTACTTC.